The 13 T cell receptor beta chains given below trace back to one sample, sequenced in a study of T cell responses to AZD1222 COVID-19 vaccine. TCRdb's table, derived via immunoSEQ multiplex PCR, lists solely in-frame clones and lacks some. Of 95,000 to 150,000 clones in the sample, around 85% are singletons; the top ten hold 5.5% to 8%. The material was peripheral blood, obtained on day 0 of AZD1222 vaccination. These receptor sequences come from an adult in good health.

This sequence joins TRBV28 and TRBJ1-5; 9 bases agree with TRBD1. The trim removed 6 bases at V and 2 bases at J, leaving 5 bases unmatched. Germline values: CDR1 MDHEN, CDR2 SYDVKM. This CDR3 region has 15 residues. The CDR3 spells CASREQGAGNQPQHF. The CDR3 bases are TGTGCCAGCAGGGAACAGGGGGCGGGCAATCAGCCCCAGCATTTT.

The chain links TRBV29-1 to TRBJ1-4, with 10 bases that match TRBD1. V lost 5 bases to trimming and J lost 7 bases; unmatched junction nucleotides: 1. Germline lookup yields CDR1 SQVTM and CDR2 ANQGSEA. This CDR3 region has 12 residues. As DNA, the CDR3 is TGCAGCGTTCGGGACAGGGGTGAAAAACTGTTTTTT. Its translation: CSVRDRGEKLFF.

The V gene is TRBV11-2, the J gene TRBJ1-2; the D gene is possibly TRBD1 (6 bases). Germline V gene sequence: CDR1 SGHAT, CDR2 FQNNGV. This CDR3 has 15 amino acids. Trimming shortened V by 2 bases and J by 4 bases, and 14 bases separated the two germline ends. CDR3 region: CASSLNGGPGYGYTF. The CDR3 DNA reads as TGTGCCAGCAGCTTAAACGGGGGGCCGGGCTATGGCTACACCTTC.

The chain recombines TRBV4-2 with TRBJ2-2; the match to TRBD2 covers 10 bases. Germline trimming cut 1 base from V and 1 base from J; bases unmatched to any gene: 6. CDR3 length: 18 amino acids. CDR1 and CDR2 (germline): LGHNA, YNFKEQ. CDR3: CASSQALSGGRNTGELFF. The CDR3 DNA reads TGTGCCAGCAGCCAAGCCCTTAGCGGGGGGAGGAACACCGGGGAGCTGTTTTTT.

The gene calls are TRBV7-9 and TRBJ1-4; the D gene is possibly TRBD1 (6 bases). This CDR3 has 15 amino acids. V was trimmed by 4 bases and J by 0 bases, leaving 9 bases between them. Per germline, CDR1 SEHNR and CDR2 FQNEAQ (reference sequence). The CDR3, as DNA: TGTGCCAGCAGCTACCGACAGGCAACTAATGAAAAACTGTTTTTT. Protein product: CASSYRQATNEKLFF.

This chain joins TRBV3-1 (or the pseudogene TRBV3-2) and TRBJ2-5, with 8 bases aligning to TRBD2. The CDR3 sequence is 15 residues long. Per germline, CDR1 LGHDT and CDR2 YNNKEL (reference sequence). V shed 6 bases, J shed 5 bases, and the junction held 11 bases outside the gene matches. The DNA of the CDR3 is TGTGCCAGCAGGAGTAAAGGACTAGCCGGGGAGACCCAGTACTTC. Translating it yields CASRSKGLAGETQYF.

This rearrangement joins TRBV3-1 (or the pseudogene TRBV3-2) to TRBJ1-1; D perhaps matches TRBD1 (5 bases). The germline gives CDR1 LGHDT, CDR2 YNNKEL (reference sequence). Trimming cost V 1 base and J 7 bases, with 10 bases left between them. There are 13 residues in the CDR3. The DNA for the CDR3 is TGTGCCAGCAGCCAAGGCAGGGCCCTTGAAGCTTTCTTT. This translates into CASSQGRALEAFF.

The chain recombines TRBV6-5 with TRBJ1-1; no definite D call. The CDR3 consists of 13 residues. Trimming left V 5 bases short and J 5 bases short, with 12 bases between. Germline CDR1 MNHEY, CDR2 SVGAGI. The CDR3 protein is CASSLQSRTEAFF. DNA of the CDR3: TGTGCCAGCAGTCTGCAAAGTAGGACTGAAGCTTTCTTT.

V usage is TRBV19 and J usage is TRBJ1-4; 7 bases are a match to TRBD1. Trimming removed 10 bases from V and 2 bases from J; junction bases left unmatched: 7. The CDR3 totals 14 residues. CDR1 and CDR2 (germline): LNHDA, SQIVND (reference sequence). The CDR3 nucleotides read TGTGCCACCGGACAACAGGGGACTAATGAAAAACTGTTTTTT. Protein: CATGQQGTNEKLFF.

This rearrangement joins TRBV28 to TRBJ1-5; 7 bases align to TRBD1. Germline values: CDR1 MDHEN, CDR2 SYDVKM. The V gene end was trimmed by 6 bases and the J gene end by 15 bases; junction bases not matched to a gene: 14. This CDR3 comprises 13 residues. For the CDR3, the DNA is TGTGCCAGCAGACCCACAGGGGCCGCCCTTGGGCATTTT. This sequence encodes CASRPTGAALGHF.

This chain links TRBV24-1 with TRBJ1-2; no definite D call. The V gene's germline CDR1 is KGHDR and CDR2 SFDVKD. Trimming left V 3 bases short and J 8 bases short, with 15 bases between. CDR3 length equals 14 residues. CDR3 protein: CATSDHGSPGGYTF. CDR3 DNA sequence: TGTGCCACCAGTGATCATGGGTCGCCGGGGGGCTACACCTTC.

CDR3 loop: CASSPPAGAGNTIYF. The CDR3 DNA reads as TGTGCCAGCTCACCACCGGCAGGGGCTGGAAACACCATATATTTT. This sequence joins TRBV18 and TRBJ1-3, with D possibly matching TRBD1 (6 bases). The CDR3 is made up of 15 amino acids. V was shortened by 0 bases and J by 2 bases, with 8 bases between the two germline ends. Germline CDR1 reads KGHSH; CDR2 reads LQKENI.

This clone was seen once. The rearrangement joins TRBV11-3 to TRBJ1-5; D is undetermined. This CDR3 comprises 15 residues. Trimming pared 1 base from V and 0 bases from J, leaving 7 bases between. The germline CDR1 and CDR2 sequences are SGHNT and YENEEA. The CDR3 bases are TGTGCCAGCAGCTTAGGCGGTAATAGCAATCAGCCCCAGCATTTT. Protein sequence: CASSLGGNSNQPQHF.